This TCR beta chain was profiled in a study of regulatory T cells in long-lasting Graves disease (dated by TCRdb to the early 2020s). About the full investigation: Persistent Graves' disease meant more than 5 years of antithyroid drug treatment with TSH receptor autoantibodies that stayed positive. TCR sequencing covered some 13 persistent and approximately 20 newly diagnosed Graves' disease patients, 33 samples in total. This study used TCR sequencing and RNA sequencing of peripheral blood to compare persistent Graves' disease patients against newly diagnosed Graves' disease patients. The study took place in China and was registered as a clinical trial. On average, persistent Graves' disease patients in the clinical cohort had been on antithyroid drugs for around 9.5 years.

A note on this clonotype: Its antigen specificity is not known. Per-nucleotide qualities are absent, and no much larger clonotype sits a single base away.

The CDR3 covers 16 residues, taking in both the cysteine and the phenylalanine. The entry retains the CDR3 DNA only, 48 bases that are in frame from base 1. At the junction V is shortened by 5 bases and J by 7 bases, with 20 bases in between. Libraries came from multiplex PCR. TCRdb records Illumina HiSeq 4000 as the sequencer. CDR3 regions were amplified by Arm-PCR with iRepertoire HTBI primers to construct TCR beta libraries. PCR products were gel purified before sequencing. As for the original processing: Across samples, fewer than 70 TRBV and roughly 15 TRBJ segments were identified and used for gene usage analysis of CDR3 amino acid clonotypes. COPE and FqMerger were used to merge the filtered high-quality paired reads into contigs. BLAST was used to align contigs to the IMGT TRBV, TRBD and TRBJ reference genes, and CDR3 was defined following IMGT. Clonotypes above 0.1% frequency were classified as highly expanded clones. Shannon entropy served as the measure of repertoire diversity, while the Gini coefficient captured V-J evenness. A clonotype was considered public if more than one individual shared it. TCRdb applied fastp at Q25 and MiXCR to the public reads, then kept only in-frame beta chains. Rows matching on CDR3 protein sequence are summarized as one entry with the most common DNA and genes. These V and J calls are TCRdb output, not the study's own analysis. The sample records 500,000 to 700,000 distinct CDR3 sequences, about 32% of which are singletons. The ten largest clones add up to under 50% of the sample.

Taken with the paper, the label for time point translates to: persistent/refractory GD, antithyroid drugs over 5 years with positive TRAb. For both TCR sequencing and RNA sequencing, RNA was extracted from PBMCs in TRIzol. The diagnosis of Graves' disease was made according to American Thyroid Association guidelines. Recruitment of patients was carried out at an endocrinology department in Xi'an, China. Each patient gave 7.5 to 10 milliliters of peripheral blood, collected in an EDTA anticoagulant tube. Ficoll Paque Plus density gradient separation was used to isolate PBMCs, and no additional T cell sorting was done. An Agilent 2100 Bioanalyzer and agarose gel were used to check RNA quality, while a NanoDrop 2000 measured RNA concentration. Overall study results and their limits: Preferential use of TRBV28, TRBJ1-2 and TRBJ2-5 was observed in persistent disease, whereas TRBV20-1 and TRBJ2-1 were favored in newly diagnosed disease. Only the TCR beta chain was sequenced and analyzed. As a limitation, the authors acknowledged that the small sample size may reduce accuracy. Persistent patients shared more public clonotypes among themselves (around 2,500) than newly diagnosed patients did (nearly 1,000). Compared with newly diagnosed patients, patients with persistent Graves' disease had lower TCR Shannon entropy and fewer highly expanded clones, which suggests clonal expansion. Peripheral blood alone was examined, since thyroid tissue, which constituted the primary lesion, could not be accessed.

The sequenced sample was peripheral blood mononuclear cells (PBMCs), obtained when the disease was refractory, from a patient treated with antithyroid drugs. Recombination joined TRBV12-3 or TRBV12-4 with TRBJ1-4; the D segment cannot be called with confidence. This sequence originates from a female donor with Graves disease. Here is the DNA: TGTGCCAGCAGTCCCGCTTCGAGGGCGCGGGGTGAAAAACTGTTTTTT. It specifies CASSPASRARGEKLFF.